This TCR beta chain was sequenced in a study of T-cell reconstitution after alpha-beta-depleted transplantation in children. The CDR3 runs 16 residues. Germline V CDR1 and CDR2: MGHRA, YSYEKL. V gave up 0 bases and J gave up 0 bases, with 10 bases separating them. During its preparation, the TCRbeta library received unique molecular identifiers. TCRdb re-called the PCR reads through MiXCR, storing one row per CDR3 protein. The repertoire consists of about 540,000 distinct CDR3 sequences, with approximately 20% occurring once and the leading ten covering roughly 3.3%. The J gene is TRBJ2-3, the V gene TRBV4-1; tentative D call: TRBD2 (5 bases). This sequence originates from a human donor who donated a stem cell graft to a child with acute lymphoblastic leukemia. This specimen was PBMCs from the stem cell graft donor, taken from the stem cell graft. The CDR3 DNA reads TGCGCCAGCAGCCAAGAATTACGGACTAGCACAGATACGCAGTATTTT. It translates to CASSQELRTSTDTQYF.